The 29 T cell receptor beta chains below all came from one sample that was sequenced in a study of OX40 agonist ivuxolimab in advanced cancers. Sequenced by immunoSEQ multiplex PCR; TCRdb stores in-frame clones only, minus some. This sample has 55,000 to 75,000 clones; approximately 84% occur once, and the top ten carry roughly 2.3%. The source material was CD4+ or CD8+ T cells sorted from blood, sampled in a trial of the OX40 agonist ivuxolimab. The receptors were sampled from an adult with an advanced solid tumor such as melanoma, head and neck, liver or kidney cancer.

Concerning this clone: One end of the junction does not line up with germline, which may come from a read error. In the same sample, other DNA sequences code for this CDR3. The chain carries TRBV7-2 and TRBJ1-2; no clear D. The CDR3 has 14 residues. CDR1 SGHTA and CDR2 FQGNSA come from the germline V gene. CDR3 protein: CASSFPHINYGYTF. The CDR3 DNA sequence: TGTGCCAGCAGCTTCCCCCACATTAACTACGGCTACACCTTC. The full variable domain, in which reference TRBV7-2 and TRBJ1-2 provide the parts outside the CDR3, is GAGVSQSPSNKVTEKGKDVELRCDPISGHTALYWYRQSLGQGLEFLIYFQGNSAPDKSGLPSDRFSAERTGGSVSTLTIQRTQQEDSAVYLCASSFPHINYGYTFGSGTRLTVV.

The count of this clone is one. The J gene is TRBJ2-2, the V gene TRBV5-6; 9 positions agree with TRBD2. The CDR3 runs to 16 residues. V gave up 4 bases and J gave up 6 bases; unmatched junction bases: 10. Germline CDR1 SGHDT, CDR2 YYEEEE. In DNA form, the CDR3 reads TGTGCCAGCAGCCCTATTGCGCGGGAGGGCGCCGGGGAGCTGTTTTTT. Its protein product is CASSPIAREGAGELFF. Drawing the rest from reference TRBV5-6 and TRBJ2-2, the complete variable domain is DAGVTQSPTHLIKTRGQQVTLRCSPKSGHDTVSWYQQALGQGPQFIFQYYEEEERQRGNFPDRFSGHQFPNYSSELNVNALLLGDSALYLCASSPIAREGAGELFFGEGSRLTVL.

The chain has TRBV29-1 and TRBJ2-3, with D maybe TRBD2 (5 bases). CDR1 is SQVTM and CDR2 is ANQGSEA in the germline V gene. The CDR3 totals 10 residues. Trimming stripped 7 bases from V and 9 bases from J, with 11 bases between. For the CDR3, the DNA is TGCAGCGCTGAGGGTAACACGCAGTATTTT. The encoded protein is CSAEGNTQYF.

V usage is TRBV10-3 and J usage is TRBJ2-5, with D unresolved. Germline lookup yields CDR1 ENHRY and CDR2 SYGVKD. The ends were cut back, 4 bases at V and 2 bases at J, with 8 bases in the middle. This CDR3 comprises 13 residues. The CDR3 loop is CAISAGLQETQYF. Written as DNA, the CDR3 is TGTGCCATCAGTGCTGGGCTGCAAGAGACCCAGTACTTC.

This sequence joins TRBV18 and TRBJ2-1; D is undetermined. Germline V gene lookup returns CDR1 KGHSH and CDR2 LQKENI. The CDR3 has 15 residues. With 2 bases removed from V and 5 bases from J, the gap between germline ends came to 13 bases. The CDR3 here is CASSPWVEANNEQFF. The CDR3 coding sequence is TGTGCCAGCTCACCATGGGTCGAAGCCAACAATGAGCAGTTCTTC.

This chain uses TRBV7-3 with TRBJ2-1; a possible D gene is TRBD1 (7 bases). Germline lookup yields CDR1 SGHTA and CDR2 FQGTGA. The CDR3 is 15 residues long. Trimming removed 4 bases from V and 6 bases from J, with 16 bases in between. The CDR3 region has the DNA TGTGCCAGCAGCTCCCAGGGGGGAGCTGGCAATGAGCAGTTCTTC. Amino acid sequence: CASSSQGGAGNEQFF.

This clone has just a few counts. The J gene is TRBJ1-5, the V gene TRBV11-2; D may be TRBD1 (5 bases). V was clipped by 7 bases and J by 6 bases, with 19 bases between them. The CDR3 sequence is 15 residues long. Germline V gene lookup returns CDR1 SGHAT and CDR2 FQNNGV. This CDR3 is CASTILGRAGQPQHF. Here the CDR3 DNA reads TGTGCCAGCACCATCTTGGGCAGGGCGGGTCAGCCCCAGCATTTT.

This rearrangement joins TRBV4-3 to TRBJ1-4; 7 nucleotides align to TRBD1. V lost 10 bases and J lost 1; bases outside the gene matches: 9. Germline V CDR1 and CDR2: LGHNA, YSLEER. The CDR3 is made up of 15 amino acids. The CDR3 here is CATRHRGGTNEKLFF. For the CDR3, the DNA is TGCGCCACCAGGCACAGGGGAGGAACTAATGAAAAACTGTTTTTT.

This clone has a handful of counts. The chain is built from TRBV27 and TRBJ2-6, with D possibly matching TRBD2 (5 bases). Trimming stripped 5 bases from V and 3 bases from J, with 17 bases between. CDR1 and CDR2 (germline): MNHEY, SMNVEV (reference sequence). This CDR3 spans 17 amino acids. The chain's CDR3 is CASSPTEVGSGANVLTF. DNA of the CDR3: TGTGCCAGCAGTCCGACGGAGGTAGGGAGTGGGGCCAACGTCCTGACTTTC.

The chain is built from TRBV25-1 and TRBJ2-1; 11 bases map to TRBD2. The germline V gene has CDR1 MGHDK and CDR2 SYGVNS. Trimming removed 5 bases from V and 3 bases from J; junction bases left unmatched: 9. The CDR3 contains 17 residues. This chain's CDR3 is CASSPVSGTSGYNEQFF. As DNA, the CDR3 is TGTGCCAGCAGTCCAGTTTCCGGGACTAGCGGCTACAATGAGCAGTTCTTC. The complete variable domain, with remaining parts taken from reference TRBV25-1 and TRBJ2-1, reads EADIYQTPRYLVIGTGKKITLECSQTMGHDKMYWYQQDPGMELHLIHYSYGVNSTEKGDLSSESTVSRIRTEHFPLTLESARPSHTSQYLCASSPVSGTSGYNEQFFGPGTRLTVL.

This chain uses TRBV7-3 with TRBJ1-2, with 9 bases fitting TRBD1. Germline V lookup: CDR1 SGHTA, CDR2 FQGTGA. With 4 bases clipped from V and 7 bases from J, the junction kept 4 bases outside the gene matches. This CDR3 has 13 residues. The CDR3 spells CASSSGTGSGYTF. The CDR3 nucleotides are TGTGCCAGCAGCTCCGGGACAGGGTCTGGCTACACCTTC.

V is TRBV30 and J is TRBJ2-7, with D perhaps matching TRBD1 (6 bases). The V and J ends lost 5 bases and 0 bases respectively, with 8 bases between them. Germline loops: CDR1 GTSNPN, CDR2 SVGIG (reference sequence). This CDR3 has 12 residues. The DNA of the CDR3 is TGTGCCTGGGACAGGAGCTCCTACGAGCAGTACTTC. This gives the protein CAWDRSSYEQYF.

About this clone: This specimen includes other DNA sequences encoding the same CDR3. The rearrangement uses TRBV4-3 and TRBJ1-2, with D unresolved. Germline-derived CDR1 and CDR2 are LGHNA and YSLEER. The CDR3 is made up of 14 amino acids. Trimming left V 3 bases short and J 5 bases short, with 13 bases between. The CDR3 nucleotides read TGCGCCAGCAGCCAGGTAAACCGGATGTATGGCTACACCTTC. As protein: CASSQVNRMYGYTF.

This clone rates as medium-sized. This chain links TRBV9 with TRBJ1-2; 8 bases are a match to TRBD1. Germline CDR1 is SGDLS and CDR2 is YYNGEE. The CDR3 is 14 residues long. Trimming at V came to 1 base and at J to 5 bases, leaving 4 bases not matched to a gene. CDR3 DNA sequence: TGTGCCAGCAGCGTAACCCAGGGGGCTTATGGCTACACCTTC. Translation: CASSVTQGAYGYTF.

V gene TRBV11-2 combines with J gene TRBJ2-5; 7 bases map to TRBD1. The length of the CDR3 is 13 residues. Germline V gene data show CDR1 as SGHAT and CDR2 as FQNNGV. Trimming took 5 bases from V and 4 from J; bases not matched to a gene: 4. For the CDR3, the DNA is TGTGCCAGCAGCCCCGACAGGGTAGAGACCCAGTACTTC. Its translation: CASSPDRVETQYF.

Here the CDR3 reads CASSEETGLALSYEQYF. CDR3 DNA: TGTGCCAGCAGTGAAGAAACTGGACTAGCCCTCTCCTACGAGCAGTACTTC. This sequence joins TRBV6-1 and TRBJ2-7; TRBD2 matches at 8 bases. The CDR3 loop spans 17 amino acids. The V segment lost 1 base and the J segment 0 bases; nucleotides outside the gene matches: 8. Germline V gene lookup returns CDR1 MNHNS and CDR2 SASEGT.

CDR3 DNA: TGCAGCATGATTAAGAGCTTTGGCAACAATGAGCAGTTCTTC. Translated: CSMIKSFGNNEQFF. The chain combines TRBV29-1 with TRBJ2-1; no clear D. Germline CDR1 is SQVTM and CDR2 is ANQGSEA. V gave up 8 bases and J gave up 5 bases, with 19 bases separating them. The CDR3 consists of 14 residues.

V usage is TRBV6-5 and J usage is TRBJ2-7, with D tentatively TRBD2 (6 bases). This CDR3 spans 13 amino acids. Germline CDR1 MNHEY, CDR2 SVGAGI. V gave up 5 bases and J gave up 2 bases, with 10 bases separating them. Written as DNA, the CDR3 is TGTGCCAGCAGTAGGGACTTCACCTACGAGCAGTACTTC. Amino acids: CASSRDFTYEQYF.

This rearrangement joins TRBV21-1 to TRBJ2-7. TRBV21-1 is a recognized pseudogene. The CDR3 loop spans 17 amino acids. The CDR3 DNA is TGTGCCAGCAGCAAAGACGGGGCAGGGTTCGACTCCTACGAGCAGTACTTC. Amino acids: CASSKDGAGFDSYEQYF.

This clone has just one count. The chain has TRBV5-6 and TRBJ2-3; no firm D call. The CDR3 is 12 residues long. Per germline, CDR1 SGHDT and CDR2 YYEEEE. Trimming took off 0 bases at V and 6 bases at J, with 5 bases between the two ends. The DNA of the CDR3 is TGTGCCAGCAGCTTGGTGAGTGATACGCAGTATTTT. It is translated as CASSLVSDTQYF.

This rearrangement joins TRBV6-4 to TRBJ1-1; the D is unclear. The germline CDR1 and CDR2 sequences are MRHNA and SNTAGT. V lost 3 bases and J lost 5, with 13 bases in between. The CDR3 contains 14 residues. The CDR3 DNA is TGTGCCAGCAGTGAATTTCCTTCGGGAACTGAAGCTTTCTTT. Its translation: CASSEFPSGTEAFF.

The CDR3 DNA follows: TGTGCCTGGAGTGTAAGGCCGATTGGGGAGACCCAGTACTTC. Amino acid sequence: CAWSVRPIGETQYF. The chain recombines TRBV30 with TRBJ2-5; no firm D call. The CDR3 spans 14 residues. V dropped 0 bases and J dropped 5 bases, with 13 bases sitting between them. Germline V gives CDR1 GTSNPN, CDR2 SVGIG (reference sequence).

This clone came up once. The V call is TRBV9, the J call TRBJ2-3; 9 bases are shared with TRBD1. The CDR3 length is 20 residues. Germline-derived CDR1 and CDR2 are SGDLS and YYNGEE. V shed 4 bases and J 0 bases; nucleotides not matched to a gene: 18. DNA of the CDR3: TGTGCCAGCAGCACATACCCGGGGGACAGGGTCTATTCTAGCACAGATACGCAGTATTTT. This encodes CASSTYPGDRVYSSTDTQYF.

V usage is TRBV6-5 and J usage is TRBJ2-3; TRBD2 is a possible D gene (6 bases). This CDR3 spans 12 amino acids. Germline V gene lookup returns CDR1 MNHEY and CDR2 SVGAGI. V lost 6 bases to trimming and J lost 5 bases, with 9 bases between them. The CDR3 here is CASRKRVDTQYF. The DNA for the CDR3 is TGTGCCAGCAGGAAGCGGGTAGATACGCAGTATTTT.

The V call is TRBV18, the J call TRBJ1-1, with D unresolved. CDR3 length equals 14 residues. The V gene lost 1 base and the J gene lost 1 base, with 7 bases spanning the gap. Germline-derived CDR1 and CDR2 are KGHSH and LQKENI. This CDR3 is CASSPRQWNTEAFF. DNA for the CDR3: TGTGCCAGCTCACCACGGCAGTGGAACACTGAAGCTTTCTTT.

V is TRBV4-3 and J is TRBJ1-6, with D possibly being TRBD1 (6 bases). CDR3 length equals 16 residues. Germline CDR1 is LGHNA and CDR2 is YSLEER. Trimming cost V 0 bases and J 3 bases, with 9 bases left between them. CDR3: CASSQDGTIYNSPLHF. The CDR3 DNA is TGCGCCAGCAGCCAAGATGGGACAATCTATAATTCACCCCTCCACTTT.

The chain uses TRBV11-3 and TRBJ1-1, with a possible D match to TRBD1 (5 bases). Germline lookup yields CDR1 SGHNT and CDR2 YENEEA. There are 16 residues in the CDR3. V was shortened by 4 bases and J by 1 base, with 16 bases between the two germline ends. The CDR3 loop is CASSSYSPTENTEAFF. CDR3 nucleotides: TGTGCCAGCAGCTCCTACTCCCCGACAGAGAACACTGAAGCTTTCTTT.

This clone was seen a single time. The chain uses TRBV21-1 and TRBJ2-3; the table's TRBD2 call for D was not verified on the DNA. TRBV21-1 is a pseudogene segment. This CDR3 is 16 amino acids long. CDR3 loop: CASSNWTSGGTDTQYF. The DNA for the CDR3 is TGTGCCAGCAGCAATTGGACTAGCGGCGGCACAGATACGCAGTATTTT.

This rearrangement joins TRBV18 to TRBJ2-3; 7 bases line up with TRBD1. This CDR3 has 14 amino acids. From germline, CDR1 is KGHSH and CDR2 LQKENI. V dropped 1 base and J dropped 4; count of bases not matched to a gene: 2. The CDR3 region has the DNA TGTGCCAGCTCACCACAAGGGGGCTCAGATACGCAGTATTTT. Protein sequence: CASSPQGGSDTQYF.